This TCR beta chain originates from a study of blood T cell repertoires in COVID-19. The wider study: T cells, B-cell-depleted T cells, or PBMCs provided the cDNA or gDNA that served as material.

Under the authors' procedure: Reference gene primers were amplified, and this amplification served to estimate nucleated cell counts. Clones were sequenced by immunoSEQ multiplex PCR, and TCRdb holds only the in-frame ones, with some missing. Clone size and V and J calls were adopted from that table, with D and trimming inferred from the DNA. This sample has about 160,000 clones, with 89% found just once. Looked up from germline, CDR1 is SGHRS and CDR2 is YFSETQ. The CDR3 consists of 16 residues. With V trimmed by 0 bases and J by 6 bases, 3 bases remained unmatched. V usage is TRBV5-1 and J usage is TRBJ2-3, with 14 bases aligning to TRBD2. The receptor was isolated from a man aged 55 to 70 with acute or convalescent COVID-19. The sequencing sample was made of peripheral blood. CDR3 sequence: CASSLGLAGGHDTQYF. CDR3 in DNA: TGCGCCAGCAGCTTGGGACTAGCGGGGGGGCACGATACGCAGTATTTT.